This is a list of T cell receptor beta chains from one sample in a study of cytomegalovirus exposure and HLA in healthy donors. Repertoires were generated with immunoSEQ multiplex PCR, while TCRdb's copy carries only in-frame clones and drops some. The sample data list roughly 51,000 clones. The sequencing input was PBMCs. The receptors derive from a woman aged 35 to 49 in good health and CMV-seronegative. The conserved cysteine and the conserved F or W are not part of the CDR3 here.

ASSGASGAETQY	TRBV2
ASMASSGANVLT	TRBV5-1
ASVRGQGNQPQH	TRBV6-1
ASSPNYLGAPSGANVLT	TRBV7-3
ASSVRIAGLDNEQF	TRBV9
ASSPTGQNYGYT	TRBV18
STLGGVGTDTQY	TRBV29-1
ASSIPQTGGVHNQPQH	TRBV19
ASSEGQENYGYT	TRBV21-1
ASSFRTSESGELF	TRBV5-1
ASSWGVRGDDEKLF	TRBV5-1
ASSPRRGGSEKLF	TRBV6-5
ASSPGTGIYEQY	TRBV19